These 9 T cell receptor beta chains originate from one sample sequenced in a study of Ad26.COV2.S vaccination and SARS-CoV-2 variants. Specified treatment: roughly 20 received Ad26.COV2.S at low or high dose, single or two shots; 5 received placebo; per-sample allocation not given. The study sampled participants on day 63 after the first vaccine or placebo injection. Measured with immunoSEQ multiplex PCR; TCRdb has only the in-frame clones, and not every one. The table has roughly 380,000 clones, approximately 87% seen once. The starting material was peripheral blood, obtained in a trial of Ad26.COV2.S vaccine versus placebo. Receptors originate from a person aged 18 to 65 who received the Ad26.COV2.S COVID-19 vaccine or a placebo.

The CDR3 sequence is CASSPEVGPYGYTF. In DNA form, the CDR3 reads TGTGCCAGCAGCCCAGAGGTCGGCCCCTATGGCTACACCTTC. The chain uses TRBV13 and TRBJ1-2; D unresolved. The length of the CDR3 is 14 residues. Germline V gives CDR1 PRHDT, CDR2 FYEKMQ (reference sequence). Deletions cut 5 bases from V and 4 bases from J, with 14 bases between.

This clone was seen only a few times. For the CDR3, the DNA is TGTGCCAGTAGTACGAGTCGGACAGGGGGCGGAGAGACCCAGTACTTC. It encodes CASSTSRTGGGETQYF. V and J are TRBV19 and TRBJ2-5; 11 bases map to TRBD1. The CDR3 has 16 amino acids. With V trimmed by 4 bases and J by 4 bases, 8 bases remained unmatched. In germline, CDR1 is LNHDA, CDR2 SQIVND (reference sequence).

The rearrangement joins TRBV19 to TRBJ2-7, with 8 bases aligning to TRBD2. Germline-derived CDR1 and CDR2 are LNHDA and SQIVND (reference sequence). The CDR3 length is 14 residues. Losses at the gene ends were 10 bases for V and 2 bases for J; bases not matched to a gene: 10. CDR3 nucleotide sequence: TGTGCCACTACTACCCCGGGACTAGCCTACGAGCAGTACTTC. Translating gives CATTTPGLAYEQYF. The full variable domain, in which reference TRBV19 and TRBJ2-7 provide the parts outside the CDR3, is DGGITQSPKYLFRKEGQNVTLSCEQNLNHDAMYWYRQDPGQGLRLIYYSQIVNDFQKGDIAEGYSVSREKKESFPLTVTSAQKNPTAFYLCATTTPGLAYEQYFGPGTRLTVT.

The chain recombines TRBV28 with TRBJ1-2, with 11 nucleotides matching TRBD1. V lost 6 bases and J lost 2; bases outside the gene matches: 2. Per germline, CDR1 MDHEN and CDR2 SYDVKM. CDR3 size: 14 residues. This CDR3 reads CASSRTGGNYGYTF. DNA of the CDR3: TGTGCCAGCAGCCGGACAGGGGGCAACTATGGCTACACCTTC.

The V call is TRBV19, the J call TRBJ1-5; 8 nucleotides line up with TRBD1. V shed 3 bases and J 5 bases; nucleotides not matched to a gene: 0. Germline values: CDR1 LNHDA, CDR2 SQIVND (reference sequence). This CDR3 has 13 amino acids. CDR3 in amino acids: CASSMDRDQPQHF. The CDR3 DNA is TGTGCCAGTAGTATGGACAGGGATCAGCCCCAGCATTTT.

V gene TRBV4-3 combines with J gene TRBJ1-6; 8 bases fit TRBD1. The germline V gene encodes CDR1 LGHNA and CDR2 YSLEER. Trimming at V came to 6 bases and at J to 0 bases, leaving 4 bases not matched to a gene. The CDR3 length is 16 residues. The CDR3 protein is CASRSDRASYNSPLHF. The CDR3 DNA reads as TGCGCCAGCAGGTCGGACAGGGCCTCCTATAATTCACCCCTCCACTTT.

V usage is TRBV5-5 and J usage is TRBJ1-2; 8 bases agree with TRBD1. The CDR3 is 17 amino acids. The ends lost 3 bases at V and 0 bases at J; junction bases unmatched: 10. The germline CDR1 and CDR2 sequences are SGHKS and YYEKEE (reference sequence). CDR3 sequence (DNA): TGTGCCAGCAGCTATGGACAGGGTTGGATAGCTAACTATGGCTACACCTTC. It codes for CASSYGQGWIANYGYTF.

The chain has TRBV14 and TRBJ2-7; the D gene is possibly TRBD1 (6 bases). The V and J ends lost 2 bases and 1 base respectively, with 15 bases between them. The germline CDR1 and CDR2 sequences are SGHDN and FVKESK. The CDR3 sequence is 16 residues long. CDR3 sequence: CASSQQDSDRSYEQYF. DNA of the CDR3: TGTGCCAGCAGCCAACAGGACAGTGACCGATCCTACGAGCAGTACTTC.

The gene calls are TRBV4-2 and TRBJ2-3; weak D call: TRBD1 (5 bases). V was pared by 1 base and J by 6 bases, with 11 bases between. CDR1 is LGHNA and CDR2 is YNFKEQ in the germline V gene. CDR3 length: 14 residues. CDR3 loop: CASSQASTGDTQYF. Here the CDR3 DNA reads TGTGCCAGCAGCCAAGCTTCTACAGGCGATACGCAGTATTTT.